This TCR beta chain was profiled in a study of human T cells and chemical hapten exposure. Study outcomes and limitations: Counts of TCRs above 1 in 1000 frequency stayed unchanged with DPC sensitization. Healthy individuals' immune responses may differ from those of donors, who had alopecia.

TCRdb redid the calling of the RACE reads with MiXCR, one entry per CDR3 protein. Of 240,000 or so distinct CDR3 sequences in the sample, roughly 8.9% were seen once. Time point denoted: pre-sensitization, week 0. Treatment here: therapeutic diphenylcyclopropenone sensitization with weekly scalp DPC. Concerning this clonotype: Its antigen remains unidentified.

The source material was whole blood, sampled in connection with sensitization to the hapten diphenylcyclopropenone (DPC). The sequence was collected from a woman aged 40 to 50 with alopecia areata. Some clones in this sample may be carry-over from other donors' samples.

DNA for the CDR3: TGCGCCAGCAGCCACGGAAGAACTAGCGGGATTAATGAGCAGTTCTTC. Protein: CASSHGRTSGINEQFF. This rearrangement joins TRBV4-1 to TRBJ2-1, with 10 bases identical to TRBD2. This CDR3 has 16 residues. The junction had 9 bases not matched to a gene; V was cut back by 3 bases and J by 7 bases. The germline V gene has CDR1 MGHRA and CDR2 YSYEKL.